This TCR beta chain was identified in a study of identical twins. Study-wide points: Insertions were fewer in abundant cord blood beta clonotypes, whereas memory repertoires showed none of this pattern.

All donors were healthy, and all were Caucasian. For this clonotype: The antigen is unknown.

The CDR3 contains 14 residues. From germline, CDR1 is SGHAT and CDR2 FQNNGV. J gave up 4 bases and V 4 bases, and 4 bases lay outside the gene matches. From the 5' RACE reads, TCRdb called clonotypes with MiXCR, one entry per CDR3 protein. This table has 420,000 or so distinct CDR3 sequences, less than 20% appearing once. This receptor was taken from a man aged 45-60 years in good health. Sequencing was carried out using naive T cells sorted from blood. The chain is built from TRBV11-2 and TRBJ2-5; 9 nucleotides agree with TRBD1. CDR3 sequence: CASSSSDRGETQYF. For the CDR3, the DNA is TGTGCCAGCAGCTCCTCGGACAGGGGAGAGACCCAGTACTTC.